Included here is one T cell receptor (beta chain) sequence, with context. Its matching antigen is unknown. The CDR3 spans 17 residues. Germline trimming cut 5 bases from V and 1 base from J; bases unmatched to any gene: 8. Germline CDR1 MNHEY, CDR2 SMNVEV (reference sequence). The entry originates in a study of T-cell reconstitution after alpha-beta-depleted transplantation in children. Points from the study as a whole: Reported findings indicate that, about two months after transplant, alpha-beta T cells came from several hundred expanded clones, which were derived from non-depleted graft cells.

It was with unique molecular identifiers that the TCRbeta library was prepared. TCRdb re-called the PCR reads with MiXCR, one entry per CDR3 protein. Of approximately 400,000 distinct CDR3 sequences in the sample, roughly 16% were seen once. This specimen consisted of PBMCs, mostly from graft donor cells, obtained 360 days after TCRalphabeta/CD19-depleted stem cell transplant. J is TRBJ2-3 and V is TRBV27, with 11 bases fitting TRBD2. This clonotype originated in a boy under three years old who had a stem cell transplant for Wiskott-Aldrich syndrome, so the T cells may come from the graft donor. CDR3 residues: CASSLFRLAGRTDTQYF. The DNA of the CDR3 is TGTGCCAGCAGTCTTTTCAGACTAGCGGGACGCACAGATACGCAGTATTTT.